Listed below are T cell receptor beta chains from one sample, sequenced in a study of radiotherapy plus CTLA-4 blockade in lung cancer. The method was immunoSEQ multiplex PCR; TCRdb's version includes in-frame clones alone and lacks a portion of them. The table includes roughly 62,000 clones, roughly 76% detected once. This material consisted of peripheral blood, taken from a patient treated with radiotherapy plus ipilimumab. These receptors were taken from a human donor with non-small cell lung cancer who had a complete response to radiotherapy plus ipilimumab. Both conserved end residues are part of each CDR3. The D gene is left open where the match is weak. A clone size is listed for some rows: how often the clone was seen (once, few, many), or a class if it is expanded.

.	TRBV7-9	.	TRBJ1-1	CASRPRGGANTEAFF	TGTGCCAGCAGGCCCCGGGGGGGGGCGAACACTGAAGCTTTCTTT
.	TRBV4-3	TRBD1	TRBJ2-2	CASSQDPDRGRAGELFF	TGCGCCAGCAGCCAAGATCCCGACAGGGGGCGCGCCGGGGAGCTGTTTTTT
.	TRBV9	TRBD1	TRBJ2-1	CASSTPGQFNEQFF	TGTGCCAGCAGCACGCCGGGACAGTTCAATGAGCAGTTCTTC
.	TRBV14	.	TRBJ2-5	CASSQGPGHRSKQETQYF	TGTGCCAGCAGCCAAGGACCGGGACACAGAAGCAAACAAGAGACCCAGTACTTC
few	TRBV4-1	TRBD1	TRBJ1-3	CASSFRRGPGNTIYF	TGCGCCAGCAGCTTCCGCAGGGGGCCTGGAAACACCATATATTTT
.	TRBV19	.	TRBJ2-1	CASRQGYNEQFF	TGTGCCAGTAGGCAGGGCTACAATGAGCAGTTCTTC
.	TRBV2	.	TRBJ1-4	CASSGGFGEKLFF	TGTGCCAGCAGTGGAGGGTTTGGGGAAAAACTGTTTTTT
once	TRBV19	.	TRBJ2-7	CASSMWAGEEQYF	TGTGCCAGTAGTATGTGGGCAGGCGAAGAGCAGTACTTC
.	TRBV6-1	TRBD1	TRBJ1-1	CASRMGQGTEAFF	TGTGCCAGCAGGATGGGACAGGGGACTGAAGCTTTCTTT
.	TRBV18	.	TRBJ2-7	CASSPGTAPGEQYF	TGTGCCAGCTCACCCGGGACTGCTCCTGGCGAGCAGTACTTC
.	TRBV2	TRBD1	TRBJ1-5	CASTTDRVNNQPQHF	TGTGCCAGCACTACCGACAGGGTAAACAATCAGCCCCAGCATTTT
.	TRBV28	.	TRBJ2-7	CASNTFPYEQYF	TGTGCCAGCAACACGTTTCCCTACGAGCAGTACTTC
.	TRBV5-1	TRBD2	TRBJ2-3	CASSSRTSGGGFSVTQYF	TGCGCCAGCAGCTCACGGACTAGCGGGGGGGGTTTCAGTGTTACGCAGTATTTT
.	TRBV5-4	.	TRBJ1-1	CASSSPRVENTEAFF	TGTGCCAGCAGCTCACCCAGGGTCGAGAACACTGAAGCTTTCTTT
once	TRBV4-1	TRBD1	TRBJ2-1	CASSQVGGTYEQFF	TGCGCCAGCAGCCAAGTAGGGGGCACCTATGAGCAGTTCTTC
few	TRBV9	TRBD2	TRBJ2-3	CASSPGLAGTSSTDTQYF	TGTGCCAGCAGCCCGGGACTAGCGGGGACCTCTAGCACAGATACGCAGTATTTT
.	TRBV4-1	.	TRBJ2-7	CASSQMTGYEQYF	TGCGCCAGCAGCCAAATGACGGGATACGAGCAGTACTTC